This TCR beta chain was found in a study of blood T cells in healthy people across ages. Regarding the study as a whole: Naive and antigen-experienced cells could not be conclusively compared, given unsorted PBMCs.

This clonotype was observed a few times. Its antigen is undetermined. The CDR3 length is 13 residues. Losses at the gene ends were 3 bases for V and 13 bases for J; bases not matched to a gene: 9. The V gene's germline CDR1 is LNHNV and CDR2 YYDKDF (reference sequence). Together with a sample-barcoded 5' primer, a J-beta primer mix was included in a second PCR lasting about 7 to 12 cycles. One entry per CDR3 protein, called by TCRdb with MiXCR from the 5' RACE reads. The sample lists about 1.7 million distinct CDR3 sequences; 28% were seen once. The V gene is TRBV15, the J gene TRBJ2-5; TRBD1 aligns across 9 bases. Sequencing used blood. This receptor was obtained from a woman in her thirties in good health. The CDR3 reads CATSREDRGARYF. In DNA form, the CDR3 reads TGTGCCACCAGCAGGGAGGACAGGGGCGCTCGGTACTTC.